This T cell receptor (beta chain) was retrieved from a study of neurological immune-mediated disorders. Whole-study results and caveats: Phylogenetic grouping placed 18 of 34 multiple sclerosis patients' repertoires in one related-CDR3 cluster, a possible signature.

In TCRdb, the 5' RACE reads were re-called with MiXCR into one record per CDR3 protein. The table has tens of thousands of distinct CDR3 sequences, about 3% seen once. Where libraries were unsorted, they were derived from 2 million PBMCs stored at -80 degrees C. This clonotype was recorded at least ten times. Its antigen is unidentified. The germline CDR1 and CDR2 sequences are SNHLY and FYNNEI. V lost 7 bases to trimming and J lost 0 bases, with 25 bases between them. CDR3 length: 18 residues. The sequencing sample was made of PBMCs. The receptor was derived from a woman aged 30 to 39 with multiple sclerosis. The J gene is TRBJ2-7, the V gene TRBV2, with a possible D match to TRBD1 (6 bases). This CDR3 is CASKRGMAGYTPSYEQYF. The DNA of the CDR3 is TGTGCCAGCAAGAGGGGGATGGCAGGGTATACCCCCTCCTACGAGCAGTACTTC.